The clone carrying this T cell receptor (beta chain) has just one count. The time point was: baseline, week 1 (first vaccination visit). Treatment meaning: pre-vaccination baseline after standard-of-care therapy. This sample stems from a study of a mutant IDH1 vaccine in newly diagnosed glioma. The table came from immunoSEQ multiplex PCR; TCRdb's copy has only in-frame clones and leaves some out. The sample holds 90,000 to 100,000 clones, approximately 90% seen once. This CDR3 comprises 15 residues. In germline, CDR1 is LNHDA, CDR2 SQIVND (reference sequence). Deletions cut 1 base from V and 6 bases from J, with 12 bases between.

This sequence was found in a woman aged 45-65 years with glioma. The rearrangement joins TRBV19 to TRBJ1-4; D unresolved. Sequencing used PBMCs, obtained from a glioma patient treated with radiotherapy, temozolomide or both. CDR3: CASSIGEYADEKLFF. The CDR3 DNA follows: TGTGCCAGTAGTATAGGTGAATACGCAGATGAAAAACTGTTTTTT.